The sequence of this T cell receptor beta chain was determined in a study of shared clonotypes between healthy human individuals (dated by TCRdb to 2019 to 2021). Looking at the study overall: Three men and two women, aged 18 to 49 years, made up the cohort. For each donor, CD4 naive and CD4 memory were each run on three plates, CD8 naive on two plates, and CD8 memory on one plate. To estimate repertoire size and how much clonotypes are shared between individuals, the study performed deep sequencing of blood TCR repertoires from five healthy adults. To increase sequencing depth and limit assay-specific biases, TCR repertoire library preparation and sequencing were carried out by different laboratories using diverse techniques. Between about 0.94 and 8.9 billion PBMCs per donor were obtained by leukapheresis.

Using the deep immunoSEQ assay, multiplex PCR amplified TCR CDR3 regions from genomic DNA. Extracted genomic DNA from each cell subset was spread evenly across all wells of several immunoSEQ 96-well plates, with each plate serving as a replicate. For sorted subsets, 150 to 200 ng genomic DNA, equal to about 30,000 T cell genomes, was loaded into each replicate PCR. The purified libraries were quantified using a Qubit 3.0 fluorometer, sized with a Bioanalyzer 2100, and then quantified again using the KAPA Library Quantification kit. A separate single-read 150-cycle Illumina NextSeq 550 flow cell was used to sequence each immunoSEQ 96-well plate. Regarding the original processing steps: Because the immunoSEQ output held only junctional sequences and lacked quality scores, the filtering could not match the filtering applied to full-length reads. Sequences were annotated with PyIR, a Python wrapper for IgBLAST v1.9, and V/J genes and CDR3 were assigned using IMGT germline references. Reads were removed for weak V/J assignments (E-value above 1e-6), missing CDR3, stop codons, out-of-frame junctions, or ambiguous translated residues. V3J clonotypes were defined as sequences sharing the same inferred V gene, J gene, and CDR3 amino acid sequence. The percentage overlap between two repertoires was calculated by dividing the number of shared unique clonotypes by the size of the smaller repertoire. Repertoire richness was assessed with RTK rarefaction, the Chao1 estimator, and Recon v2.1 estimates of unobserved clonotypes. Generation probabilities were computed with OLGA for all TCRbeta clonotypes obtained by the gDNA method from a handful of donors. Imported from immuneACCESS, the table was reduced by TCRdb to in-frame sequences with V and J called. These copies leave out some clones; in studies compared against another copy, an unresolved V gene accounts for under half, and the cause of the remainder is not known. V, J and clone size are those of that table, while D and trimming were read from the DNA. Present in this sample are under 1 million clones, 92% of which were seen just once. Less than 25% of the sample is taken by the ten largest.

Beyond this particular receptor, the publication reports: Naive subsets generally had larger estimated clonotype richness than memory subsets did. Pairwise subsampling led to the expectation that sequencing depth would affect the degree of clonotype sharing among donors. The small number of donors limited the genetic and exposure-history diversity represented. Rarefaction of sorted-subset datasets indicated incomplete sequencing despite the large sequencing depth. When several donors were compared, the shared fraction of clonotypes was around 4.6% for naive CD4, about 4% for naive CD8, 2% to 2.5% for memory CD4, and less than 0.5% for memory CD8. Only blood was sampled, and tissue TCR repertoires likely differ from those in blood. Higher generation probabilities were observed for clonotypes shared by all four sorted-subset donors than for non-shared clonotypes.

Remarks on this clone: No antigen is known for it. Base qualities are not at hand, and no much larger clone is one base apart.

The germline V gene provides CDR1 SGDLS and CDR2 YYNGEE. Cut back by 3 bases and 3 bases, the V and J ends lie 9 bases apart. The cysteine opens and the phenylalanine closes a CDR3 of 13 amino acids. The retained sequence is limited to the CDR3, 39 bases, with the frame set at the first base. CD8 naive samples were obtained by positive selection for CCR7 among CD45RO-negative cells, yielding a CD45RA+CCR7+ population from which TemRA cells were excluded. Healthy HIV-negative adults with no recently reported acute infections or vaccinations were included as donors. Only Caucasian adults living in Nashville, Tennessee, USA were represented among the donors. Blood was collected by leukapheresis, and PBMCs were isolated by Ficoll-Histopaque density gradient centrifugation and then cryopreserved in liquid nitrogen vapor phase. Purity and quantity of every magnetically sorted T cell population were checked by analytical flow cytometry. Genomic DNA was isolated from every sorted fraction and measured by UV absorbance on a Nanodrop 2000c.

The sequence links TRBV9 to TRBJ1-2; perhaps TRBD1 is the D gene, with 5 bases matching. The material sequenced was naive CD8+ T cells sorted from blood. The cell subset or site label for this specimen denotes: CD45RA+CCR7+. The TCR comes from a man aged 25 to 40 in good health. The DNA sequence follows: TGTGCCAGCAGCGGGAGCAGGGACTATGGCTACACCTTC. Protein translation: CASSGSRDYGYTF.